One and the same sample provided the 27 T cell receptor beta chains below, sequenced in a study of blood T cells in healthy people across ages. A second roughly 6 to 12 cycle PCR used barcoded and J-beta primers. TCRdb reprocessed the 5' RACE reads via MiXCR and lists one record per CDR3 protein. This table has hundreds of thousands of distinct CDR3 sequences, approximately 50% appearing once. What was sequenced was blood. The receptors originated from a woman aged 55-75 years in good health.

This clonotype occurred many times. The chain's CDR3 is CASSQTSGSRNEQFF. As DNA, the CDR3 is TGTGCCAGCAGCCAGACTAGCGGGAGTAGGAATGAGCAGTTCTTC. J is TRBJ2-1 and V is TRBV28; 12 nucleotides agree with TRBD2. CDR1 MDHEN and CDR2 SYDVKM come from the germline V gene. V dropped 6 bases and J dropped 7; count of bases not matched to a gene: 7. The CDR3 runs 15 residues.

This clonotype appeared a few times. This chain connects TRBV4-3 to TRBJ2-3; D may be TRBD2 (5 bases). Germline V gene sequence: CDR1 LGHNA, CDR2 YSLEER. The ends were cut back, 4 bases at V and 6 bases at J, with 11 bases in the middle. This CDR3 region has 13 residues. For the CDR3, the DNA is TGCGCCAGCAGCCCGAGGAGCGGCGATACGCAGTATTTT. Translating it yields CASSPRSGDTQYF.

The V call is TRBV4-2, the J call TRBJ1-2, with TRBD1 matching 7 bases. The CDR3 loop spans 15 amino acids. Germline loops: CDR1 LGHNA, CDR2 YNFKEQ. V gave up 1 base and J gave up 5 bases; unmatched junction bases: 7. CDR3 bases: TGTGCCAGCAGCCAAGCGGCAGGGGGTGGGTATGGCTACACCTTC. It encodes CASSQAAGGGYGYTF.

The chain links TRBV11-3 to TRBJ2-3; no clear D gene. V was shortened by 5 bases and J by 0 bases, with 6 bases between the two germline ends. The CDR3 has 13 amino acids. CDR1 and CDR2 from the germline V gene are SGHNT and YENEEA. Written as DNA, the CDR3 is TGTGCCAGCAGCGCCCGGAGCACAGATACGCAGTATTTT. This translates into CASSARSTDTQYF.

This clonotype showed up just once. V and J are TRBV5-1 and TRBJ2-1; D is unresolved. The CDR3 consists of 18 residues. Germline values: CDR1 SGHRS, CDR2 YFSETQ. With 0 bases removed from V and 7 bases from J, the gap between germline ends came to 23 bases. The CDR3 region is CASSLGLIAALGSNEQFF. In DNA, the CDR3 is TGCGCCAGCAGCTTGGGCCTTATAGCCGCCCTTGGAAGTAATGAGCAGTTCTTC.

This rearrangement joins TRBV3-1 to TRBJ2-1; TRBD2 agrees at 10 bases. Trimming cost V 4 bases and J 8 bases; bases outside gene matches: 8. Looked up from germline, CDR1 is LGHDT and CDR2 is YNNKEL (reference sequence). CDR3 length equals 15 residues. CDR3 residues: CASSLGLAAYDEQFF. In DNA, the CDR3 is TGTGCCAGCAGCCTTGGACTAGCGGCGTACGATGAGCAGTTCTTC.

The chain joins TRBV7-2 to TRBJ2-7; 12 positions match TRBD2. Trimming at V came to 5 bases and at J to 6 bases, leaving 5 bases not matched to a gene. The CDR3 spans 14 residues. Germline assignment: CDR1 SGHTA and CDR2 FQGNSA. The CDR3 bases are TGTGCCAGCAGCCTGAGACTAGCGGGAGCCGAGCAGTACTTC. It is translated as CASSLRLAGAEQYF.

The chain joins TRBV2 to TRBJ2-2, with TRBD1 as a possible D gene (6 bases). V lost 2 bases and J lost 7, with 8 bases in between. Germline CDR1 reads SNHLY; CDR2 reads FYNNEI. This CDR3 is 13 amino acids long. CDR3 sequence: CASSEQGFGELFF. The CDR3 nucleotides read TGTGCCAGCAGTGAACAGGGGTTCGGGGAGCTGTTTTTT.

The J gene is TRBJ2-5, the V gene TRBV28; no definite D call. Germline V lookup: CDR1 MDHEN, CDR2 SYDVKM. V gave up 3 bases and J gave up 7 bases, with 6 bases separating them. This CDR3 is built from 11 residues. CDR3 sequence: CASSFLWTQYF. CDR3 coding DNA: TGTGCCAGCAGTTTTCTATGGACCCAGTACTTC.

The CDR3 DNA reads TGTGCCAGCAGCTTACTCGTGGGTAGCGGGAGGTACGAGCAGTACTTC. Translated, it gives CASSLLVGSGRYEQYF. The rearrangement links TRBV7-2 to TRBJ2-7; TRBD2 matches at 10 bases. The germline CDR1 and CDR2 sequences are SGHTA and FQGNSA. The CDR3 totals 16 residues. V trimming: 2 bases; J trimming: 4 bases; junction bases outside the gene matches: 8.

This clonotype was seen only a few times. The genes are TRBV11-1 and TRBJ2-7, with 7 bases lining up with TRBD2. The V segment lost 4 bases and the J segment 0 bases; nucleotides outside the gene matches: 9. This CDR3 is 16 amino acids long. CDR1 SGHAT and CDR2 FQDESV come from the germline V gene (reference sequence). CDR3 protein: CASSSGGWTSSYEQYF. DNA of the CDR3: TGTGCCAGCAGCTCGGGGGGTTGGACTAGCTCCTACGAGCAGTACTTC.

CDR3 coding DNA: TGCAGTGCAAGGGGGGATCCCTACGAGCAGTACTTC. Its translation is CSARGDPYEQYF. This chain connects TRBV20-1 to TRBJ2-7; D may correspond to TRBD1 or TRBD2 (6 bases each). V was trimmed by 6 bases and J by 2 bases, leaving 11 bases between them. Germline V gene sequence: CDR1 DFQATT, CDR2 SNEGSKA (reference sequence). CDR3 length: 12 residues.

A remark on this clonotype: It may be a read error: a sequence one base away is much more abundant. This chain connects TRBV10-3 to TRBJ2-4; 14 nucleotides match TRBD2. The DNA end lines up better with TRBJ2-7; the J call may be wrong. The germline V gene encodes CDR1 ENHRY and CDR2 SYGVKD. This CDR3 is built from 14 residues. For the CDR3, the DNA is TGTGCCATCAGAGGACTAGCGGGAGGCTACGAGCAGTACTTC. It yields the protein CAIRGLAGGYEQYF.

The table lists this clonotype with a few counts. The chain uses TRBV2 and TRBJ2-7; TRBD1 might be the D (6 bases). CDR3 length equals 12 residues. With 4 bases removed from V and 7 bases from J, the gap between germline ends came to 11 bases. Looked up from germline, CDR1 is SNHLY and CDR2 is FYNNEI. CDR3 DNA: TGTGCCAGCAGTGGACAGGCCCGGGAGCAGTACTTC. This sequence encodes CASSGQAREQYF.

This chain connects TRBV4-2 to TRBJ2-1; TRBD2 matches 7 bases. Trimming removed 4 bases from V and 7 bases from J; junction bases left unmatched: 13. The CDR3 contains 16 residues. Germline V gene sequence: CDR1 LGHNA, CDR2 YNFKEQ. The CDR3 loop reads CASSPGRAGVPNEQFF. Written as DNA, the CDR3 is TGTGCCAGCAGCCCTGGACGGGCGGGAGTCCCAAATGAGCAGTTCTTC.

The J gene is TRBJ2-1, the V gene TRBV20-1, with 9 positions matching TRBD2. Trimming removed 3 bases from V and 5 bases from J; junction bases left unmatched: 8. Germline V gene sequence: CDR1 DFQATT, CDR2 SNEGSKA (reference sequence). This CDR3 has 15 residues. In nucleotides, the CDR3 is TGCAGTGCTAGGAGATGGACTAGCGACAACAATGAGCAGTTCTTC. Amino acids: CSARRWTSDNNEQFF.

This rearrangement joins TRBV29-1 to TRBJ2-7; 10 bases line up with TRBD2. The CDR3 is 14 residues long. Germline V CDR1 and CDR2: SQVTM, ANQGSEA. V was pared by 4 bases and J by 7 bases, with 10 bases of the junction left unmatched. In nucleotides, the CDR3 is TGCAGCGTTGTCCGGCGGCTAGCGGGAGATGAGCAGTACTTC. Translating it yields CSVVRRLAGDEQYF.

This chain uses TRBV6-2 or TRBV6-3 with TRBJ2-1, with 8 bases that match TRBD2. V dropped 2 bases and J dropped 4; count of bases not matched to a gene: 4. Germline V lookup: CDR1 MNHEY, CDR2 SVGEGT. The CDR3 spans 15 residues. CDR3 residues: CASSYPLAGYNEQFF. The CDR3 DNA reads as TGTGCCAGCAGTTACCCCCTAGCGGGTTACAATGAGCAGTTCTTC.

The V and J genes are TRBV29-1 and TRBJ2-1; the match to TRBD2 covers 10 bases. This CDR3 spans 15 amino acids. Germline assignment: CDR1 SQVTM and CDR2 ANQGSEA. J was trimmed by 4 bases and V by 7 bases; bases with no gene match: 10. CDR3 nucleotides: TGCAGCGCTCCCCCCGGGACTAGCGAATACAATGAGCAGTTCTTC. Its protein is CSAPPGTSEYNEQFF.

This clonotype was found a few times. The chain combines TRBV20-1 with TRBJ2-1; 8 positions agree with TRBD2. Germline trimming cut 1 base from V and 6 bases from J; bases unmatched to any gene: 5. The CDR3 loop spans 14 amino acids. CDR1 is DFQATT and CDR2 is SNEGSKA in the germline V gene (reference sequence). Here the CDR3 DNA reads TGCAGTGCTAGAGTTAGCGGGATGGCCAATGAGCAGTTCTTC. Translating it yields CSARVSGMANEQFF.

At least ten counts were recorded for this clonotype. The J gene is TRBJ1-2, the V gene TRBV7-2; D is unresolved. V lost 0 bases, J lost 4 bases, and 9 bases lay in between. The CDR3 loop spans 14 amino acids. From germline, CDR1 is SGHTA and CDR2 FQGNSA. The CDR3 region has the DNA TGTGCCAGCAGCTTAGCCCCAGCGGGCTATGGCTACACCTTC. Its protein is CASSLAPAGYGYTF.

The chain combines TRBV11-2 with TRBJ2-6, with D hard to call. In germline, CDR1 is SGHAT, CDR2 FQNNGV. V was pared by 7 bases and J by 0 bases, with 10 bases between. This CDR3 is 15 amino acids long. CDR3 nucleotides: TGTGCCAGCACCCAAGTTTACTCTGGGGCCAACGTCCTGACTTTC. Translated: CASTQVYSGANVLTF.

This clonotype came up a few times. This chain uses TRBV7-3 with TRBJ2-3; the D is unclear. This CDR3 spans 13 amino acids. Germline CDR1 and CDR2: SGHTA and FQGTGA. V lost 5 bases to trimming and J lost 3 bases, with 9 bases between them. The CDR3 spells CASSRRPTDTQYF. For the CDR3, the DNA is TGTGCCAGCAGCCGGCGTCCGACAGATACGCAGTATTTT.

The V and J genes are TRBV10-3 and TRBJ2-1, with 10 nucleotides matching TRBD2. After removal of 2 bases from V and 6 bases from J, the junction contained 10 bases not matched to a gene. Germline V gives CDR1 ENHRY, CDR2 SYGVKD. The CDR3 is 17 amino acids. CDR3 nucleotide sequence: TGTGCCATCAGTGAGCCCCTACTAGCGGGAAGGTTCAATGAGCAGTTCTTC. It translates to CAISEPLLAGRFNEQFF.

The V call is TRBV12-3 or TRBV12-4, the J call TRBJ2-1; the match to TRBD2 covers 11 bases. The CDR3 has 18 amino acids. With 8 bases clipped from V and 0 bases from J, the junction kept 12 bases outside the gene matches. CDR3 DNA sequence: TGTGCCAGCTTAGGGGGACTAGCGGAGCGGAGCTCCTACAATGAGCAGTTCTTC. Translating gives CASLGGLAERSSYNEQFF.

The chain joins TRBV20-1 to TRBJ2-5, with 13 bases fitting TRBD2. The end of the DNA is better explained by TRBJ2-7, so the J call may be wrong. The CDR3 contains 14 residues. Germline loops: CDR1 DFQATT, CDR2 SNEGSKA (reference sequence). The CDR3 sequence is CSARLTSGRVEQYF. CDR3 sequence (DNA): TGCAGTGCCCGACTTACTAGCGGGAGGGTCGAGCAGTACTTC.

This clonotype was counted only a few times. This chain links TRBV7-2 with TRBJ1-1; D is undetermined. Germline CDR1 is SGHTA and CDR2 is FQGNSA. The CDR3 is made up of 15 amino acids. V was clipped by 0 bases and J by 1 base, with 9 bases between them. The CDR3 here is CASSLALVGNTEAFF. The CDR3 bases are TGTGCCAGCAGCTTAGCCCTGGTGGGGAACACTGAAGCTTTCTTT.